The entry that follows covers one T cell receptor (beta chain) sequence. Clones were read by immunoSEQ multiplex PCR, and TCRdb kept only the in-frame ones, dropping some. The repertoire has about 110,000 clones, roughly 80% of them found once; the top ten carry roughly 4.5%. This specimen belongs to a study of PD-1 blockade in mismatch repair-deficient tumors. Study summary: All were previously treated, progressing patients with about a dozen mismatch repair-deficient cancer types.

This CDR3 region has 15 residues. Looked up from germline, CDR1 is SGDLS and CDR2 is YYNGEE. V was clipped by 0 bases and J by 2 bases, with 10 bases between them. The sequencing here drew on peripheral blood, taken approximately 14 months after starting pembrolizumab. This receptor was obtained from an adult with mismatch repair-deficient cancer. The rearrangement joins TRBV9 to TRBJ2-3; no clear D. This chain's CDR3 is CASSVGPEATDTQYF. The CDR3 bases are TGTGCCAGCAGCGTAGGTCCCGAAGCCACAGATACGCAGTATTTT.